These 9 T cell receptor beta chains were sequenced from one sample in a study of cytomegalovirus exposure and HLA in healthy donors. Sequenced by immunoSEQ multiplex PCR; TCRdb stores in-frame clones only, minus some. The sample shows tens of thousands of clones, around nine tenths of them seen only once. The sequenced sample was PBMCs. These receptor sequences come from a woman between 18 and 29 years old in good health and CMV-seropositive.

This clone was found a few times. The CDR3 loop is CASGGWADYSNQPQHF. CDR3 DNA sequence: TGTGCCAGCGGGGGGTGGGCAGACTATAGCAATCAGCCCCAGCATTTT. This chain uses TRBV2 with TRBJ1-5, with D possibly being TRBD1 (5 bases). V shed 8 bases and J shed 0 bases, with 17 bases lying between them. Germline CDR1 is SNHLY and CDR2 is FYNNEI. The length of the CDR3 is 16 residues.

The chain is built from TRBV6-5 and TRBJ2-1; 12 nucleotides match TRBD2. Trimming at V came to 6 bases and at J to 6 bases, leaving 6 bases not matched to a gene. CDR1 and CDR2 from the germline V gene are MNHEY and SVGAGI. The CDR3 runs 15 residues. CDR3 sequence reads: CASRSLAGGLNEQFF. DNA for the CDR3: TGTGCCAGCAGGTCCCTAGCGGGGGGGCTCAATGAGCAGTTCTTC.

The sample holds one count of this clone. V gene TRBV18 combines with J gene TRBJ2-1, with 11 bases lining up with TRBD2. The trim removed 6 bases at V and 7 bases at J, leaving 11 bases unmatched. The germline V gene has CDR1 KGHSH and CDR2 LQKENI. The CDR3 loop spans 16 amino acids. For the CDR3, the DNA is TGTGCCAGCTCTTCACTAGCGGGAGCCCCCTGGAATGAGCAGTTCTTC. Its translation: CASSSLAGAPWNEQFF.

The chain has TRBV7-9 and TRBJ2-7, with TRBD2 matching 11 bases. With V trimmed by 4 bases and J by 0 bases, 11 bases remained unmatched. The germline V gene encodes CDR1 SEHNR and CDR2 FQNEAQ (reference sequence). The CDR3 length is 18 residues. The CDR3 loop reads CASSSIAGGPESSYEQYF. Written as DNA, the CDR3 is TGTGCCAGCAGCTCGATAGCGGGAGGGCCCGAGAGCTCCTACGAGCAGTACTTC. The full variable domain, in which reference TRBV7-9 and TRBJ2-7 provide the parts outside the CDR3, is DTGVSQNPRHKITKRGQNVTFRCDPISEHNRLYWYRQTLGQGPEFLTYFQNEAQLEKSRLLSDRFSAERPKGSFSTLEIQRTEQGDSAMYLCASSSIAGGPESSYEQYFGPGTRLTVT.

CDR3 DNA sequence: TGTGCCAGCAGCCTTACTAGCGGGAGCCGGTTTGAGCAGTTCTTC. Translating gives CASSLTSGSRFEQFF. The chain links TRBV7-2 to TRBJ2-1, with TRBD2 identical over 11 bases. The CDR3 extends over 15 amino acids. Unmatched junction bases numbered 9, after V lost 5 bases and J lost 9 bases. Germline values: CDR1 SGHTA, CDR2 FQGNSA.

The V gene is TRBV6-4, the J gene TRBJ2-3, with 9 bases lining up with TRBD1. In germline, CDR1 is MRHNA, CDR2 SNTAGT. The trim removed 5 bases at V and 5 bases at J, leaving 8 bases unmatched. The CDR3 totals 15 residues. The DNA of the CDR3 is TGTGCCAGCAGTTCCGGGACAGGGTCGATAGATACGCAGTATTTT. Amino acid sequence: CASSSGTGSIDTQYF.

The chain uses TRBV18 and TRBJ2-3, with D hard to call. The ends were cut back, 5 bases at V and 6 bases at J, with 6 bases in the middle. The CDR3 loop spans 11 amino acids. The V gene's germline CDR1 is KGHSH and CDR2 LQKENI. The CDR3 loop is CASSSGDTQYF. The CDR3 DNA reads as TGTGCCAGCTCATCAGGTGATACGCAGTATTTT. Full variable domain (outside the CDR3, taken from reference TRBV18 and TRBJ2-3): NAGVMQNPRHLVRRRGQEARLRCSPMKGHSHVYWYRQLPEEGLKFMVYLQKENIIDESGMPKERFSAEFPKEGPSILRIQQVVRGDSAAYFCASSSGDTQYFGPGTRLTVL.

The chain employs TRBV28 and TRBJ2-1; 8 bases match TRBD1. This CDR3 has 14 amino acids. V trimming: 7 bases; J trimming: 6 bases; junction bases outside the gene matches: 8. Germline CDR1 and CDR2: MDHEN and SYDVKM. CDR3 amino acids: CASTRTGLGNEQFF. For the CDR3, the DNA is TGTGCCAGCACCCGGACAGGGCTAGGCAATGAGCAGTTCTTC. Drawing the rest from reference TRBV28 and TRBJ2-1, the complete variable domain is DVKVTQSSRYLVKRTGEKVFLECVQDMDHENMFWYRQDPGLGLRLIYFSYDVKMKEKGDIPEGYSVSREKKERFSLILESASTNQTSMYLCASTRTGLGNEQFFGPGTRLTVL.

The V call is TRBV29-1, the J call TRBJ2-3, with 7 bases identical to TRBD1. In germline, CDR1 is SQVTM, CDR2 ANQGSEA. The trim removed 5 bases at V and 5 bases at J, leaving 1 base unmatched. The CDR3 has 11 amino acids. CDR3 DNA sequence: TGCAGCGTTACAGGGGAAGATACGCAGTATTTT. Encoded protein: CSVTGEDTQYF.